The 3 T cell receptor beta chains below come from one sample, sequenced in a study of blood T cell repertoires in COVID-19. Sequenced by immunoSEQ multiplex PCR; TCRdb stores in-frame clones only, minus some. The sample shows about 140,000 clones, over 80% of them seen only once. Material for sequencing was peripheral blood. These receptors came from a man in his 60s with active or convalescent COVID-19.

This clone occurred once. CDR3 sequence: CASSFRGNGEQLYGYTF. CDR3 bases: TGTGCCAGCAGCTTCCGGGGAAACGGGGAACAGTTGTATGGCTACACCTTC. The chain uses TRBV5-6 and TRBJ1-2; unclear D gene. The CDR3 covers 17 residues. V lost 2 bases, J lost 5 bases, and 22 bases lay in between. CDR1 is SGHDT and CDR2 is YYEEEE in the germline V gene. Full variable domain (missing parts from reference TRBV5-6 and TRBJ1-2): DAGVTQSPTHLIKTRGQQVTLRCSPKSGHDTVSWYQQALGQGPQFIFQYYEEEERQRGNFPDRFSGHQFPNYSSELNVNALLLGDSALYLCASSFRGNGEQLYGYTFGSGTRLTVV.

The chain recombines TRBV7-9 with TRBJ1-4; tentative D call: TRBD1 (5 bases). The CDR3 is 15 residues long. Between the trimmed V and J ends, which lost 1 base and 6 bases, there was a span of 12 bases. The germline V gene has CDR1 SEHNR and CDR2 FQNEAQ (reference sequence). CDR3 sequence: CASSLGDGGYEKLFF. The CDR3 bases are TGTGCCAGCAGCTTAGGGGACGGGGGATATGAAAAACTGTTTTTT.

The chain employs TRBV5-6 and TRBJ1-4; 8 bases are shared with TRBD1. Germline CDR1 SGHDT, CDR2 YYEEEE. This CDR3 has 15 amino acids. The V and J ends lost 0 bases and 8 bases, in that order; junction bases with no gene match: 6. The CDR3 DNA reads as TGTGCCAGCAGCTTGGTCGGGACAGGCCAAGAAAAACTGTTTTTT. Its translation: CASSLVGTGQEKLFF.